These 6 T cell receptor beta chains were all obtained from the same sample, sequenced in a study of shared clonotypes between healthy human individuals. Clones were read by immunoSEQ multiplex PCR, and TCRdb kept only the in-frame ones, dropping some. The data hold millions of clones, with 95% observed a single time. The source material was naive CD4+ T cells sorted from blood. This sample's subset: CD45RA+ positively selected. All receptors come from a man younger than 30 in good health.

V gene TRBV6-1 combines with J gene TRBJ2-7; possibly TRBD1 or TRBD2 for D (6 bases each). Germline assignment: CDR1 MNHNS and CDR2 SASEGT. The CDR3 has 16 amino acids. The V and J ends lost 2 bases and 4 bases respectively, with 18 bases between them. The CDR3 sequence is CASSERIGGGGYEQYF. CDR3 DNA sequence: TGTGCCAGCAGTGAACGAATCGGTGGAGGGGGTTACGAGCAGTACTTC.

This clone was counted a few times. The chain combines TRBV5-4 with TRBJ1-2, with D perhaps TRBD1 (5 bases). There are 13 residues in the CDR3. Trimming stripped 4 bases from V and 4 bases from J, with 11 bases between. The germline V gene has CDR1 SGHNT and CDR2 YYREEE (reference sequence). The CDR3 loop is CASSPGTGYGYTF. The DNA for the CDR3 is TGTGCCAGCAGCCCTGGGACGGGCTATGGCTACACCTTC.

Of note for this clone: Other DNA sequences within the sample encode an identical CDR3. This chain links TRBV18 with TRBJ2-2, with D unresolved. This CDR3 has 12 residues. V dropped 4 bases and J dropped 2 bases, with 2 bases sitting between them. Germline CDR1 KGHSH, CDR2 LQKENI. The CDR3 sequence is CASSLNTGELFF. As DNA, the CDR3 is TGTGCCAGCTCACTTAACACCGGGGAGCTGTTTTTT. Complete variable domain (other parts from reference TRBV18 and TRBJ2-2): NAGVMQNPRHLVRRRGQEARLRCSPMKGHSHVYWYRQLPEEGLKFMVYLQKENIIDESGMPKERFSAEFPKEGPSILRIQQVVRGDSAAYFCASSLNTGELFFGEGSRLTVL.

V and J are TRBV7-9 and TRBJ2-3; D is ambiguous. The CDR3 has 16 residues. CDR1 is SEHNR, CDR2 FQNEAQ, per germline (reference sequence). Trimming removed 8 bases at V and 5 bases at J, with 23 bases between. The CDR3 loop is CASGHLGPLGGDTQYF. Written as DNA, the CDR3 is TGTGCCAGCGGGCACCTTGGACCCCTGGGTGGAGATACGCAGTATTTT. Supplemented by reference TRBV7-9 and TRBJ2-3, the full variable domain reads DTGVSQNPRHKITKRGQNVTFRCDPISEHNRLYWYRQTLGQGPEFLTYFQNEAQLEKSRLLSDRFSAERPKGSFSTLEIQRTEQGDSAMYLCASGHLGPLGGDTQYFGPGTRLTVL.

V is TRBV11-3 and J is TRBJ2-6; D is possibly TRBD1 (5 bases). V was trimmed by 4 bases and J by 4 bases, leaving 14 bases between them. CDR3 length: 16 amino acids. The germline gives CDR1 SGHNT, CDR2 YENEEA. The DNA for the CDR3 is TGTGCCAGCAGCTCCTCAGGGATGAAAGGGGCCAACGTCCTGACTTTC. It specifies CASSSSGMKGANVLTF.

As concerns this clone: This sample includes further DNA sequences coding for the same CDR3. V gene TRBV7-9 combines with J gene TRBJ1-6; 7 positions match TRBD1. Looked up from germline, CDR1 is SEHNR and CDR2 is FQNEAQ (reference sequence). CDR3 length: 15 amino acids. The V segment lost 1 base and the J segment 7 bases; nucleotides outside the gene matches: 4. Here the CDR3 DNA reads TGTGCCAGCAGCTTAGTGGCAGGGGGGAATTCACCCCTCCACTTT. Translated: CASSLVAGGNSPLHF.